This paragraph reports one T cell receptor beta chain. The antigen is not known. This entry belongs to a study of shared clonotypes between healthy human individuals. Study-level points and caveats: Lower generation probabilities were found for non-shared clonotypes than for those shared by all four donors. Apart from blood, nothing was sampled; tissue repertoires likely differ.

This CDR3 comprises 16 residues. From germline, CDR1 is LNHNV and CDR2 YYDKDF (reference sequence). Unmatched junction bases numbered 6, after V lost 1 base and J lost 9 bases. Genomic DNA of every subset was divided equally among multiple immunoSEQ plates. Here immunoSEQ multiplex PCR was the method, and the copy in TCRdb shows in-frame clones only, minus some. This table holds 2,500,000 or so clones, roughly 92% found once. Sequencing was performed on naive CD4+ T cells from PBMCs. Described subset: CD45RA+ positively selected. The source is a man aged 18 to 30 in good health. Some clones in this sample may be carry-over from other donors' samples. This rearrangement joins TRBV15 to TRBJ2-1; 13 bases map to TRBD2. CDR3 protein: CATSRVGLAGDPEQFF. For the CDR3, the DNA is TGTGCCACCAGCAGAGTCGGACTAGCGGGAGACCCTGAGCAGTTCTTC. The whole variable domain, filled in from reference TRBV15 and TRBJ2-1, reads DAMVIQNPRYQVTQFGKPVTLSCSQTLNHNVMYWYQQKSSQAPKLLFHYYDKDFNNEADTPDNFQSRRPNTSFCFLDIRSPGLGDTAMYLCATSRVGLAGDPEQFFGPGTRLTVL.